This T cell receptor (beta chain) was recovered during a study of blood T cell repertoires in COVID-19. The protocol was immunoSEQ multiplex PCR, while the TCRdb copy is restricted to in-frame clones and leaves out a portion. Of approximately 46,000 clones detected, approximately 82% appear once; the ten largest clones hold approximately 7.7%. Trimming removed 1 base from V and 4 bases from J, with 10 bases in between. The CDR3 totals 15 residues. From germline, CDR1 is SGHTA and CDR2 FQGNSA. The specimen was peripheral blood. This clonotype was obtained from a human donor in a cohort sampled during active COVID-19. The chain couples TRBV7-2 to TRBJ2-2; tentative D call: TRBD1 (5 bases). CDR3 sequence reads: CASSLEGGATGELFF. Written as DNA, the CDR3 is TGTGCCAGCAGCTTAGAGGGTGGGGCCACCGGGGAGCTGTTTTTT.